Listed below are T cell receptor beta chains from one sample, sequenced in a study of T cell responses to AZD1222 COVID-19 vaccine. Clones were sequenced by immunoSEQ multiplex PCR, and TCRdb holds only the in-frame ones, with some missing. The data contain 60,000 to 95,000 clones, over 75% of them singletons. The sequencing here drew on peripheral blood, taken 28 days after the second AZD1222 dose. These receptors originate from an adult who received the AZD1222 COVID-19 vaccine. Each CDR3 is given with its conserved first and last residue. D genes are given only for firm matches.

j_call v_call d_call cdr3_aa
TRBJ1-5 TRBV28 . CASHSSDEGYQPQHF
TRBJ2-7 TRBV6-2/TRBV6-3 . CASSLLQGFTVEQYF
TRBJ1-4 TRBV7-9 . CASSYLPGGKNEKLFF
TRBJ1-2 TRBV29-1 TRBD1 CSVEYWTGLDDGYTF
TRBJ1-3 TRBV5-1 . CASSLYAGNTIYF
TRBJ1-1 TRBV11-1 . CASSFGLPPSAFF
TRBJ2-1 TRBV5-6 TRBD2 CASSPLPGLAGDYNEQFF
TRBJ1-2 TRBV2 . CASSEELQGIPYGYTF
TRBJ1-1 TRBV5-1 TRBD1 CASQTGGIDTEAFF
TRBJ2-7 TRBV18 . CASSPRDGIYEQYF
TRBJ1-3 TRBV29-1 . CSVEEGPSSGNTIYF
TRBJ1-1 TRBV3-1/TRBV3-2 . CASSQGANTEAFF
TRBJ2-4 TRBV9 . CASSVGSLGDIQYF
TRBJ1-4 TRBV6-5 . CASSSPGGKNEKLFF
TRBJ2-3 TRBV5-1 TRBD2 CASSSRAAGITDTQYF
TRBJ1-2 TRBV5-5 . CASSLGTGLGYTF
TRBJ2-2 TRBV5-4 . CASGEGQSTGELFF
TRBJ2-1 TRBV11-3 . CASTRDLNEQFF
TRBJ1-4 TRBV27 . CASQRRGSATNEKLFF
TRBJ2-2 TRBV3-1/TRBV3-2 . CASSQVGGAGNTGELFF
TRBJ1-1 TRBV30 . CAWMVKGGAFF
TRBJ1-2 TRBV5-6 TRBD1 CASSETGTEAYGYTF
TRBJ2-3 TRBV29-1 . CSAGTRITDTQYF
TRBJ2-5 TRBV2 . CASQGQGETQYF
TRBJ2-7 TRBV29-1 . CSAVGVRGEHEQYF
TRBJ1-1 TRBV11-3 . CASSQPYQENTEAFF
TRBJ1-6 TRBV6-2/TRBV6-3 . CASSNSNYRYPRAPLHF
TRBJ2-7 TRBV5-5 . CASRGPAVYEQYF
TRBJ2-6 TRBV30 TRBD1 CAWSLVSGGANVLTF
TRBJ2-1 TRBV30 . CAWSSGVSYNEQFF
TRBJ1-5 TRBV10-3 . CATARGDQPQHF
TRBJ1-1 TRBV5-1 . CASSPGSGDTEAFF
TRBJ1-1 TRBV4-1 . CASSQFWQGSEAFF
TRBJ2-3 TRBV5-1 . CASSLRGGATDTQYF
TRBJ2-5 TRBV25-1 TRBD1 CARLQDRGQETQYF
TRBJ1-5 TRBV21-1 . CASGKSNQPQHF
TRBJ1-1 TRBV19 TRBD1 CASSGTANTEAFF
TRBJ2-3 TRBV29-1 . CSVVESADTQYF
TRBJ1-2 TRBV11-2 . CASSPAPPIGGYTF
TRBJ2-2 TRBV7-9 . CASSLVRQNTGELFF
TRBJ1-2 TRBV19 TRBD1 CASSPGQGKGYGYTF
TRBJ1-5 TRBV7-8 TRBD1 CASSPGTDSNQPQHF
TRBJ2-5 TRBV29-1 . CSVVRGQGPQETQYF
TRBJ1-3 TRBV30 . CAWLAHDSGNTIYF
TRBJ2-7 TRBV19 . CASKLTGGTYEQYF
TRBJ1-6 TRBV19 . CASTPRGFYNSPLHF